This TCR beta chain originates from a study of T cells in localized non-small cell lung cancer. Study conclusions and caveats: In adjacent lung, a median around 52 of the top 100 tumor clones were found. Adjacent uninvolved lung had the highest clonality, suggesting focused antigen responses.

The table lists this clone with a count of one. Its antigen is unidentified. TCRdb keeps only in-frame clones here, not all; method: immunoSEQ multiplex PCR. The top ten clones hold less than 6% of a sample with 45,000 to 70,000 clones, 86% of them seen once. Germline values: CDR1 SGDLS, CDR2 YYNGEE. The ends were cut back, 0 bases at V and 1 base at J, with 8 bases in the middle. CDR3 length: 14 amino acids. This clonotype was obtained from a woman aged 40 to 75 with stage I lung adenocarcinoma. The chain combines TRBV9 with TRBJ2-7; D unclear. Material: peripheral blood, obtained before any cancer treatment. The CDR3 DNA sequence: TGTGCCAGCAGCGTAGGGGCGGAATCCTACGAGCAGTACTTC. This translates into CASSVGAESYEQYF.